The rows below give T cell receptor beta chains drawn from one sample of a study of neoadjuvant anti-PD-1 for oral cavity cancer. This table comes from immunoSEQ multiplex PCR, and its TCRdb copy is limited to in-frame clones, with some not included. The table shows some 6,600 clones, with under 55% occurring only once. The sequencing used tumor tissue, collected before nivolumab (anti-PD-1) treatment. The source of these receptors is a person aged 35-79 years with oral cavity squamous cell carcinoma. The CDR3 runs from the conserved cysteine through the conserved F or W. Not all rows give a size; the values are once, few, many and, for expanded clones, a class.

v_call: TRBV15
clone_size: NA
j_call: TRBJ1-2
cdr3_aa: CATSISSGGNYGYTF

v_call: TRBV10-3
clone_size: few
j_call: TRBJ2-3
cdr3_aa: CAISWGTDTQYF

v_call: TRBV7-8
clone_size: medium-sized
j_call: TRBJ1-3
cdr3_aa: CASSLTVAAGIGNTIYF

v_call: TRBV10-3
clone_size: once
j_call: TRBJ1-1
cdr3_aa: CAIASGTPDQTFF

v_call: TRBV25-1
clone_size: NA
j_call: TRBJ2-1
cdr3_aa: CASSDSGVSYNEQFF

v_call: TRBV14
clone_size: few
j_call: TRBJ2-7
cdr3_aa: CASSQGAGVSYEQYF

v_call: TRBV5-6
clone_size: NA
j_call: TRBJ1-2
cdr3_aa: CASSLSQIHYGLAF

v_call: TRBV7-2
clone_size: NA
j_call: TRBJ1-2
cdr3_aa: CASSLEVAVRYGYTF

v_call: TRBV9
clone_size: NA
j_call: TRBJ1-5
cdr3_aa: CASSAGQGARGQPQHF

v_call: TRBV30
clone_size: NA
j_call: TRBJ1-2
cdr3_aa: CAWRLRGGGLNYGYTF

v_call: TRBV13
clone_size: NA
j_call: TRBJ1-3
cdr3_aa: CASSLGVGLWTVSGNTIYF

v_call: TRBV5-1
clone_size: NA
j_call: TRBJ1-1
cdr3_aa: CASSLTGGDTEAFF

v_call: TRBV25-1
clone_size: NA
j_call: TRBJ2-7
cdr3_aa: CASGRGSYEQYF